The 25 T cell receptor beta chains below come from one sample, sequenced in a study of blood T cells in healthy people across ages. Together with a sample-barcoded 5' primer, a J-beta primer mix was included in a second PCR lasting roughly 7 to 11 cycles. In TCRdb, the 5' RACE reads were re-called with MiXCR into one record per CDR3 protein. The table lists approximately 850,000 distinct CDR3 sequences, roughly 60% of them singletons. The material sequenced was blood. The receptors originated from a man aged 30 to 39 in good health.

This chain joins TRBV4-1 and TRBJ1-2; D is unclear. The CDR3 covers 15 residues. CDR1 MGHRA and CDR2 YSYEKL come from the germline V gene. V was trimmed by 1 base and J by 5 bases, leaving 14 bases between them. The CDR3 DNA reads TGCGCCAGCAGCCAAGGTCCCCAAGAACGGTATGGCTACACCTTC. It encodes CASSQGPQERYGYTF.

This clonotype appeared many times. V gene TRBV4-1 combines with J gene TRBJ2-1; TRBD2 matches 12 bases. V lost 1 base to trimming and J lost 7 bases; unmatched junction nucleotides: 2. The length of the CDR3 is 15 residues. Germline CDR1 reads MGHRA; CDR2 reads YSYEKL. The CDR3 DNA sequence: TGCGCCAGCAGCCAAGGACTAGCGGGGGAGAATGAGCAGTTCTTC. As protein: CASSQGLAGENEQFF.

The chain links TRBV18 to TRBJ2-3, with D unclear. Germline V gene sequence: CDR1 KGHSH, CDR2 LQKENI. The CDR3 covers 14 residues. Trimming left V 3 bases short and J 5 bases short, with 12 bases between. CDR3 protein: CASSPDRSEDTQYF. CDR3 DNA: TGTGCCAGCTCACCGGACCGGTCGGAAGATACGCAGTATTTT.

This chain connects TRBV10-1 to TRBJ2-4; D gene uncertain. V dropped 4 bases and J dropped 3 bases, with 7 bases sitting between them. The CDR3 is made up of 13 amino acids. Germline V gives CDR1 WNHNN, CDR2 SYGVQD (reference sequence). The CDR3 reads CASSVWGKNIQYF. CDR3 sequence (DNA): TGCGCCAGCAGTGTGTGGGGCAAAAACATTCAGTACTTC.

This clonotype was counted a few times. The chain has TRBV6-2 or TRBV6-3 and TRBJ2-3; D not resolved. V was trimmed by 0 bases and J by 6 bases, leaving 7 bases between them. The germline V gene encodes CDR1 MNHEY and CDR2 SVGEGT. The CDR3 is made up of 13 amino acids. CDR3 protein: CASSYSTVDTQYF. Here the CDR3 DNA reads TGTGCCAGCAGTTACTCGACGGTGGATACGCAGTATTTT.

CDR3 sequence: CASSGLERTDTQYF. The DNA of the CDR3 is TGTGCCAGCAGCGGACTAGAACGCACAGATACGCAGTATTTT. This chain connects TRBV12-3 or TRBV12-4 to TRBJ2-3; 7 nucleotides line up with TRBD2. The length of the CDR3 is 14 residues. V gave up 6 bases and J gave up 1 base; unmatched junction bases: 4.

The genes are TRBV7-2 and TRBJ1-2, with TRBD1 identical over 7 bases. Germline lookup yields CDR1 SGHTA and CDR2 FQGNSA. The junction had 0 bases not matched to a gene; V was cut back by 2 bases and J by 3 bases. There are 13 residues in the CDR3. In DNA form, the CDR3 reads TGTGCCAGCAGCTTAACAGGGGACTATGGCTACACCTTC. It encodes CASSLTGDYGYTF.

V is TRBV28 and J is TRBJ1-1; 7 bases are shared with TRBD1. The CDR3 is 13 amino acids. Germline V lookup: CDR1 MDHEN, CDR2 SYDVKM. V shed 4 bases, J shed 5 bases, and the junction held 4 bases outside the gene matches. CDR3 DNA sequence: TGTGCCAGCAGTTACAGGGGTAGGACTGAAGCTTTCTTT. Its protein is CASSYRGRTEAFF.

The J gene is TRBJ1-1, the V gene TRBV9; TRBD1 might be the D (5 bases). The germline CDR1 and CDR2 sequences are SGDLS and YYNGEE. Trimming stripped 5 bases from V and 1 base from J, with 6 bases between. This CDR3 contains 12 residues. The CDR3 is CASSGANTEAFF. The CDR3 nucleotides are TGTGCCAGCAGTGGGGCGAACACTGAAGCTTTCTTT.

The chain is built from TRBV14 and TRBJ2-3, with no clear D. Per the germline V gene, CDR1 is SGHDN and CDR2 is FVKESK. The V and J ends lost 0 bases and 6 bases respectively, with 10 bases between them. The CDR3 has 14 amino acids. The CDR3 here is CASSQDPYRDTQYF. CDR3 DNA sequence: TGTGCCAGCAGCCAAGATCCTTACCGGGATACGCAGTATTTT.

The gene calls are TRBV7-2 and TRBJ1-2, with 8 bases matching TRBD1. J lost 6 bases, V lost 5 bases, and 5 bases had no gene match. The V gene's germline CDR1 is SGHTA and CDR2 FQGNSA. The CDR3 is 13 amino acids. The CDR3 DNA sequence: TGTGCCAGCAGCCGACAGGGGCGGGATGGCTACACCTTC. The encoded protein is CASSRQGRDGYTF.

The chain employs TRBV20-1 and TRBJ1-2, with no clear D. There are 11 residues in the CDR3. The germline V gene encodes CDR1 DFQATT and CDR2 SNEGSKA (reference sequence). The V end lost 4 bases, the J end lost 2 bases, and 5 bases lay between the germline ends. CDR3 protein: CSAISNYGYTF. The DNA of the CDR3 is TGCAGTGCTATTAGCAACTATGGCTACACCTTC.

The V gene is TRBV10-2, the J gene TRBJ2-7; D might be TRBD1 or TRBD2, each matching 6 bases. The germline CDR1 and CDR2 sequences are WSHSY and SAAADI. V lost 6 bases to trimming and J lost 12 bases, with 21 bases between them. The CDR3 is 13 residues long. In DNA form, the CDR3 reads TGCGCCAGCAGCCTAACGAAGGGGGGTACGGGGTACTTC. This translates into CASSLTKGGTGYF.

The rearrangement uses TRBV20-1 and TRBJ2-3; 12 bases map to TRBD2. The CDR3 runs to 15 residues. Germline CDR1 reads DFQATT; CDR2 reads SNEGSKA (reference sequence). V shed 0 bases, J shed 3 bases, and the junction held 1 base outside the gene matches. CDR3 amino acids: CSARETSGGTDTQYF. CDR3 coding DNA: TGCAGTGCTAGAGAGACTAGCGGGGGAACAGATACGCAGTATTTT.

In DNA, the CDR3 is TGTGCCAGCAGCTTAGCGGTGACTAGCGCAAATGAGCAGTTCTTC. Amino acids: CASSLAVTSANEQFF. J is TRBJ2-1 and V is TRBV7-2; 8 bases align to TRBD2. The CDR3 is 15 residues long. The germline CDR1 and CDR2 sequences are SGHTA and FQGNSA. V lost 0 bases, J lost 7 bases, and 5 bases stayed unmatched.

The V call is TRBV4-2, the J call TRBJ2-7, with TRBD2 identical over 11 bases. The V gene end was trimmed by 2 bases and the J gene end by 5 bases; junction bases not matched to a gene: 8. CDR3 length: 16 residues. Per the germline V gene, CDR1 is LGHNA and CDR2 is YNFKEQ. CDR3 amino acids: CASSQQRSGRADEQYF. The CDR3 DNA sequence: TGTGCCAGCAGCCAACAGCGTAGCGGGAGGGCGGACGAGCAGTACTTC.

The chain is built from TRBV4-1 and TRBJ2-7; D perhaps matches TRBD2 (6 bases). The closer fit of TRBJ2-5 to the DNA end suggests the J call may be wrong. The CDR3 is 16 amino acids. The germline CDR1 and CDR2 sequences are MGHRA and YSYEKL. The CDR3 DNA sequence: TGCGCCAGCAGCCAATTTGGGGCCAGGGCGGGGGAGACCCAGTACTTC. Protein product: CASSQFGARAGETQYF.

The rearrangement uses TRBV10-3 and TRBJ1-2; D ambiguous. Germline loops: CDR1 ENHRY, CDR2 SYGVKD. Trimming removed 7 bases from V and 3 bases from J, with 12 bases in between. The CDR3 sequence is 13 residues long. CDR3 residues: CAINGENDYGYTF. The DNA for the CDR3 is TGTGCCATCAATGGGGAAAACGACTATGGCTACACCTTC.

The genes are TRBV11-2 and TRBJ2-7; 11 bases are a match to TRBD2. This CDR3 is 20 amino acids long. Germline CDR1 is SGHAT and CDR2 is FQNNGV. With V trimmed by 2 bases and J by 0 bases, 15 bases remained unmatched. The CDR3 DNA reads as TGTGCCAGCAGCTTAAGGGGCGGACTAGCGGGCCCCGAATTCTCCTACGAGCAGTACTTC. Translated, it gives CASSLRGGLAGPEFSYEQYF.

This chain's CDR3 is CASSSTGARVRETQYF. CDR3 sequence (DNA): TGTGCCAGCAGCTCCACAGGGGCGAGAGTACGGGAGACCCAGTACTTC. This chain links TRBV7-3 with TRBJ2-5; 7 positions agree with TRBD1. The length of the CDR3 is 16 residues. Germline values: CDR1 SGHTA, CDR2 FQGTGA. The J segment lost 5 bases and the V segment lost 4 bases, leaving 13 bases of the junction unmatched.

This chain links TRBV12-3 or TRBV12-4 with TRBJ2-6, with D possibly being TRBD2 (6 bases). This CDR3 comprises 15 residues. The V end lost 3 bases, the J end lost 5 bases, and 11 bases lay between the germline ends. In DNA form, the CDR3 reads TGTGCCAGCAGTTTCGGCGGGGACCGGGCCAACGTCCTGACTTTC. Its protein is CASSFGGDRANVLTF.

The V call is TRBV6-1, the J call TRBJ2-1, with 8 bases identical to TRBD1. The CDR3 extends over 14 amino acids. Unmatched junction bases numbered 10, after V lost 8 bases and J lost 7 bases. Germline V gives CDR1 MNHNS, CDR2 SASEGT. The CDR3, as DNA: TGTGCCAGCGAAACAGGACAGGGTACAAATGAGCAGTTCTTC. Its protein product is CASETGQGTNEQFF.

The CDR3 sequence is CSVEERSGVTQYF. The DNA of the CDR3 is TGCAGCGTTGAAGAAAGGTCCGGTGTAACCCAGTACTTC. The chain combines TRBV29-1 with TRBJ2-5, with D unclear. Germline V lookup: CDR1 SQVTM, CDR2 ANQGSEA. The CDR3 spans 13 residues. Trimming stripped 0 bases from V and 8 bases from J, with 13 bases between.

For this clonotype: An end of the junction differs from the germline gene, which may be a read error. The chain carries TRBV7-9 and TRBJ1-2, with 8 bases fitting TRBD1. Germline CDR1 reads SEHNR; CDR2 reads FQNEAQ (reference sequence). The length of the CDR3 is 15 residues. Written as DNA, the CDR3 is TGTGCCAGCAGCATAGCGGGACAGGAAAACTATGGCTACACCTTC. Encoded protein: CASSIAGQENYGYTF. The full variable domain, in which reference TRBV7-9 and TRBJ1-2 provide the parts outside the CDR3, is DTGVSQNPRHKITKRGQNVTFRCDPISEHNRLYWYRQTLGQGPEFLTYFQNEAQLEKSRLLSDRFSAERPKGSFSTLEIQRTEQGDSAMYLCASSIAGQENYGYTFGSGTRLTVV.

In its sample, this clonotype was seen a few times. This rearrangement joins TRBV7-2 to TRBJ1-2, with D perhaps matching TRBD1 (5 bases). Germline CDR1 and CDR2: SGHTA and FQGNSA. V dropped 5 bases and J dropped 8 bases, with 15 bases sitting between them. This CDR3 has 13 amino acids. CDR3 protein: CASSVGGAGGYTF. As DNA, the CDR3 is TGTGCCAGCAGCGTCGGAGGGGCCGGGGGCTACACCTTC.